These 12 T cell receptor beta chains originate from one sample sequenced in a study of Graves' ophthalmopathy and Graves' hyperthyroidism. Amplification of the TCR beta CDR3 regions used RNA transcripts (as template). First-round RT-PCR used HTBI primers; second-round multiplex PCR followed. TCRdb ran MiXCR on the multiplex PCR reads and lists one entry per CDR3 protein. The sample includes 350,000 to 400,000 distinct CDR3 sequences, approximately 15% of them seen just once. Sequencing used peripheral blood. These receptor sequences come from a woman aged 18-29 years with stable Graves' hyperthyroidism.

This clonotype came up many times. The chain recombines TRBV20-1 with TRBJ1-5; D unclear. Trimming stripped 3 bases from V and 2 bases from J, with 14 bases between. The length of the CDR3 is 15 residues. Looked up from germline, CDR1 is DFQATT and CDR2 is SNEGSKA (reference sequence). The CDR3 DNA sequence: TGCAGTGCTAGTTCCGCTTCGCTAGGCAATCAGCCCCAGCATTTT. This codes for CSASSASLGNQPQHF.

This clonotype was observed at least ten times. The gene calls are TRBV6-1 and TRBJ2-5, with TRBD1 identical over 10 bases. After removal of 5 bases from V and 4 bases from J, the junction contained 7 bases not matched to a gene. The CDR3 runs to 15 residues. CDR1 and CDR2 (germline): MNHNS, SASEGT. CDR3 sequence: CASSRGGQGRETQYF. The CDR3 coding sequence is TGTGCCAGCAGTAGGGGGGGACAGGGGCGAGAGACCCAGTACTTC.

This clonotype was counted between two and nine times. The CDR3: CASSSPFGTSEWETQYF. In nucleotides, the CDR3 is TGTGCCAGCAGCTCCCCCTTCGGGACTAGCGAGTGGGAGACCCAGTACTTC. The J gene is TRBJ2-5, the V gene TRBV11-1, with TRBD2 matching 10 bases. The CDR3 is made up of 17 amino acids. V gave up 4 bases and J gave up 5 bases; unmatched junction bases: 13. Germline CDR1 SGHAT, CDR2 FQDESV (reference sequence).

This clonotype was seen ten or more times. This sequence joins TRBV6-2 or TRBV6-3 and TRBJ1-2; no clear D gene. Germline V gives CDR1 MNHEY, CDR2 SVGEGT. Trimming took off 0 bases at V and 0 bases at J, with 11 bases between the two ends. The CDR3 loop spans 16 amino acids. The CDR3 sequence: CASSYSIRTTNYGYTF. The CDR3 DNA follows: TGTGCCAGCAGTTACTCGATCCGTACCACTAACTATGGCTACACCTTC.

This clonotype was observed at least ten times. This chain uses TRBV12-3 or TRBV12-4 with TRBJ2-7, with D perhaps matching TRBD2 (7 bases). CDR3 length equals 15 residues. Between the trimmed V and J ends, which lost 3 bases and 4 bases, there was a span of 16 bases. CDR3 in amino acids: CASSFRGGEGYEQYF. The CDR3 DNA is TGTGCCAGCAGTTTTAGGGGGGGCGAGGGATACGAGCAGTACTTC.

This clonotype showed up many times. The DNA for the CDR3 is TGTGCCAGCAGTAGGCGGGACTTCTCCTACGAGCAGTACTTC. It encodes CASSRRDFSYEQYF. V and J are TRBV6-2 or TRBV6-3 and TRBJ2-7, with D possibly TRBD2 on 6 matching bases. CDR3 length equals 14 residues. The V gene's germline CDR1 is MNHEY and CDR2 SVGEGT. The germline V and J ends were trimmed by 5 bases and 0 bases, with 11 bases remaining between them.

The rearrangement links TRBV11-2 to TRBJ2-5; 7 bases are shared with TRBD2. CDR3 size: 17 residues. Germline V gene lookup returns CDR1 SGHAT and CDR2 FQNNGV. Unmatched junction bases numbered 12, after V lost 5 bases and J lost 0 bases. The CDR3: CASSPRGRALYQETQYF. In nucleotides, the CDR3 is TGTGCCAGCAGCCCGCGGGGGAGGGCTTTGTACCAAGAGACCCAGTACTTC.

This clonotype occurred a few times. This chain uses TRBV5-1 with TRBJ1-2, with 7 bases matching TRBD1. CDR1 SGHRS and CDR2 YFSETQ come from the germline V gene. The CDR3 spans 15 residues. J was trimmed by 5 bases and V by 0 bases; bases with no gene match: 7. As DNA, the CDR3 is TGCGCCAGCAGCTTGGGAGGGGGCCCTGAATATGGCTACACCTTC. It is translated as CASSLGGGPEYGYTF.

At least ten counts were recorded for this clonotype. V is TRBV9 and J is TRBJ2-5; 7 nucleotides agree with TRBD1. J lost 2 bases, V lost 0 bases, and 4 bases had no gene match. Germline-derived CDR1 and CDR2 are SGDLS and YYNGEE. This CDR3 is built from 15 residues. The CDR3 spells CASSVESRGQETQYF. For the CDR3, the DNA is TGTGCCAGCAGCGTAGAGTCCAGGGGGCAAGAGACCCAGTACTTC. Together with reference TRBV9 and TRBJ2-5, the CDR3 gives the full variable domain: DSGVTQTPKHLITATGQRVTLRCSPRSGDLSVYWYQQSLDQGLQFLIQYYNGEERAKGNILERFSAQQFPDLHSELNLSSLELGDSALYFCASSVESRGQETQYFGPGTRLLVL.

This clonotype was observed many times. The chain links TRBV20-1 to TRBJ1-1; D uncertain. The germline gives CDR1 DFQATT, CDR2 SNEGSKA (reference sequence). The CDR3 has 11 residues. With 4 bases removed from V and 9 bases from J, the gap between germline ends came to 12 bases. The CDR3 DNA reads TGCAGTGCTACGGACGAGCGGAAAGCTTTCTTT. Amino acids: CSATDERKAFF.

The table lists this clonotype with many counts. V is TRBV19 and J is TRBJ2-5; 8 nucleotides line up with TRBD1. V gave up 5 bases and J gave up 0 bases; unmatched junction bases: 8. Germline loops: CDR1 LNHDA, CDR2 SQIVND (reference sequence). This CDR3 region has 16 residues. CDR3 region: CASSPRQGPHQETQYF. In DNA form, the CDR3 reads TGTGCCAGTAGTCCCAGACAGGGGCCGCACCAAGAGACCCAGTACTTC.

This clonotype was counted ten times or more. The rearrangement joins TRBV7-3 to TRBJ1-1; D is unresolved. V was shortened by 2 bases and J by 3 bases, with 7 bases between the two germline ends. Germline V gives CDR1 SGHTA, CDR2 FQGTGA. The CDR3 length is 13 residues. The CDR3 loop reads CASSLFGDTEAFF. The CDR3 nucleotides are TGTGCCAGCAGCTTATTTGGAGACACTGAAGCTTTCTTT.